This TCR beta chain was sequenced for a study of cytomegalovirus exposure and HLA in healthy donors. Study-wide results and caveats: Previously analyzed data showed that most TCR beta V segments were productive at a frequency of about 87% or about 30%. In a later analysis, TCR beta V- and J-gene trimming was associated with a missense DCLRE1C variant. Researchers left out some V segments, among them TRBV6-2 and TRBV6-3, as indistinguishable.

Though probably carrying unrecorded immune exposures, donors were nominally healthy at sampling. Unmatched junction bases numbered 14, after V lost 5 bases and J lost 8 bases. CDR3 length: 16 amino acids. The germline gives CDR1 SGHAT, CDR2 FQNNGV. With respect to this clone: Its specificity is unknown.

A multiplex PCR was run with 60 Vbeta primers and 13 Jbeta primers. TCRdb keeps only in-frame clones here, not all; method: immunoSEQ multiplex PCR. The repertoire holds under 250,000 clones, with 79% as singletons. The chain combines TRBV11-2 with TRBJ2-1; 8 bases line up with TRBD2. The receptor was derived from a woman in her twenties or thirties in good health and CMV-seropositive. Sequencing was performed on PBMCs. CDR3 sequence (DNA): TGTGCCAGCAGCCAGCAGGAGAGCGGGAGTGGGGATGAGCAGTTCTTC. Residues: CASSQQESGSGDEQFF.